The 32 T cell receptor beta chains given below trace back to one sample, sequenced in a study of identical twins. TCRdb analysed the 5' RACE reads with MiXCR anew, one entry per CDR3 protein. The sample contains approximately 600,000 distinct CDR3 sequences, more than 9% of which appear only once. The data also belong to a second study, concerning yellow fever vaccine responses in identical twins.

Sequencing was carried out using PBMCs. The source of these receptors is a young woman in good health.

The V and J genes are TRBV10-3 and TRBJ2-5, with D perhaps assigned TRBD1 or TRBD2 (5 bases each). Trimming cost V 6 bases and J 5 bases, with 19 bases left between them. CDR3 size: 15 residues. CDR1 and CDR2 from the germline V gene are ENHRY and SYGVKD. CDR3: CAIRGDLTTGETQYF. CDR3 coding DNA: TGTGCCATCAGGGGGGACCTGACAACTGGGGAGACCCAGTACTTC.

The chain links TRBV20-1 to TRBJ1-5; no firm D call. V was pared by 3 bases and J by 6 bases, with 9 bases between. The CDR3 totals 12 residues. Germline loops: CDR1 DFQATT, CDR2 SNEGSKA (reference sequence). The DNA of the CDR3 is TGCAGTGCTAGTGTCTTCGGTCAGCCCCAGCATTTT. Amino acids: CSASVFGQPQHF.

The V call is TRBV12-3 or TRBV12-4, the J call TRBJ2-3; TRBD2 agrees at 11 bases. The CDR3 has 17 amino acids. J lost 0 bases, V lost 3 bases, and 5 bases had no gene match. CDR3 in amino acids: CASSLRLAGTSTDTQYF. The DNA of the CDR3 is TGTGCCAGCAGTTTGAGACTAGCGGGAACTAGCACAGATACGCAGTATTTT.

This clonotype has a count of ten or more. This chain uses TRBV6-1 with TRBJ2-1; 13 nucleotides line up with TRBD2. The CDR3 length is 16 residues. V shed 6 bases, J shed 2 bases, and the junction held 4 bases outside the gene matches. Germline loops: CDR1 MNHNS, CDR2 SASEGT. The chain's CDR3 is CASSRTSGSPYNEQFF. Here the CDR3 DNA reads TGTGCCAGCAGCAGGACTAGCGGGAGCCCCTACAATGAGCAGTTCTTC.

In this sample, this clonotype turned up many times. The chain employs TRBV29-1 and TRBJ1-4; 10 nucleotides align to TRBD1. The V segment lost 7 bases and the J segment 7 bases; nucleotides outside the gene matches: 9. Germline CDR1 SQVTM, CDR2 ANQGSEA. The CDR3 consists of 14 residues. DNA for the CDR3: TGCAGCGCGCAGGGACAGGGGACGAGTGAAAAACTGTTTTTT. Translation: CSAQGQGTSEKLFF.

This clonotype was observed a handful of times. CDR3 in DNA: TGTGCCAGCAGTTACTCGAACGTTGCTACGAGCTCCTACGAGCAGTACTTC. Its protein is CASSYSNVATSSYEQYF. The chain has TRBV6-2 or TRBV6-3 and TRBJ2-7; D gene uncertain. The CDR3 runs 17 residues. V shed 0 bases and J shed 0 bases, with 15 bases lying between them. From germline, CDR1 is MNHEY and CDR2 SVGEGT.

The V gene is TRBV7-2, the J gene TRBJ2-2; 14 nucleotides agree with TRBD2. The germline V gene has CDR1 SGHTA and CDR2 FQGNSA. CDR3 length equals 17 residues. V lost 5 bases and J lost 4; bases outside the gene matches: 6. Here the CDR3 reads CASSRLAGGPLTGELFF. CDR3 nucleotide sequence: TGTGCCAGCAGCCGACTAGCGGGAGGGCCTCTCACCGGGGAGCTGTTTTTT.

The rearrangement uses TRBV29-1 and TRBJ2-2; D is unclear. The CDR3 has 11 amino acids. Trimming pared 5 bases from V and 5 bases from J, leaving 6 bases between. The germline CDR1 and CDR2 sequences are SQVTM and ANQGSEA. CDR3 in DNA: TGCAGCGTTTCGGTTACCGGGGAGCTGTTTTTT. Its protein is CSVSVTGELFF.

The sample holds a few counts of this clonotype. V is TRBV7-9 and J is TRBJ2-3, with 8 positions matching TRBD2. V dropped 3 bases and J dropped 2; count of bases not matched to a gene: 7. There are 16 residues in the CDR3. Germline CDR1 reads SEHNR; CDR2 reads FQNEAQ (reference sequence). The CDR3 coding sequence is TGTGCCAGCAGCTTTCCTCGGGGGGGCTTCACAGATACGCAGTATTTT. It codes for CASSFPRGGFTDTQYF.

The table lists this clonotype with a few counts. This sequence joins TRBV4-1 and TRBJ2-2, with 7 nucleotides matching TRBD2. Germline V lookup: CDR1 MGHRA, CDR2 YSYEKL. The trim removed 1 base at V and 7 bases at J, leaving 9 bases unmatched. CDR3 length equals 16 residues. In DNA, the CDR3 is TGCGCCAGCAGCCAAGCTCCGGGACTATTGTTCGGGGAGCTGTTTTTT. The encoded protein is CASSQAPGLLFGELFF.

This clonotype was found a few times. The chain couples TRBV25-1 to TRBJ2-3; TRBD1 matches at 9 bases. Germline CDR1 reads MGHDK; CDR2 reads SYGVNS. The CDR3 has 16 residues. The junction had 9 bases not matched to a gene; V was cut back by 4 bases and J by 4 bases. Written as DNA, the CDR3 is TGTGCCAGCAGTGCAGCCACAGGGGGCGCCGCAGATACGCAGTATTTT. It codes for CASSAATGGAADTQYF.

This clonotype showed up just a few times. V is TRBV28 and J is TRBJ2-4, with 8 bases fitting TRBD1. This CDR3 comprises 18 residues. The germline CDR1 and CDR2 sequences are MDHEN and SYDVKM. The ends lost 8 bases at V and 2 bases at J; junction bases unmatched: 17. In nucleotides, the CDR3 is TGTGCCAGCTCTCTCCTGGGGCAGGGGGCTGGGTCCAAAAACATTCAGTACTTC. It yields the protein CASSLLGQGAGSKNIQYF.

This clonotype has only a few counts. The J gene is TRBJ2-7, the V gene TRBV15, with 7 positions matching TRBD1. The V gene's germline CDR1 is LNHNV and CDR2 YYDKDF (reference sequence). The CDR3 contains 15 residues. After removal of 1 base from V and 3 bases from J, the junction contained 6 bases not matched to a gene. CDR3 sequence reads: CATSRARGWDYEQYF. The CDR3 nucleotides read TGTGCCACCAGCAGAGCCAGGGGGTGGGACTACGAGCAGTACTTC.

The sample holds a few counts of this clonotype. The rearrangement links TRBV5-1 to TRBJ2-1; TRBD1 is a possible D gene (5 bases). V lost 0 bases and J lost 6, with 10 bases in between. The CDR3 loop spans 14 amino acids. The V gene's germline CDR1 is SGHRS and CDR2 YFSETQ. The CDR3 spells CASSLVDNRNEQFF. CDR3 nucleotides: TGCGCCAGCAGCTTGGTGGACAATCGCAATGAGCAGTTCTTC.

The rearrangement links TRBV7-3 to TRBJ2-3, with no clear D. This CDR3 has 14 residues. Trimming took off 5 bases at V and 2 bases at J, with 11 bases between the two ends. Germline V gives CDR1 SGHTA, CDR2 FQGTGA. Here the CDR3 DNA reads TGTGCCAGCAGCCCCCGCCGCAACACAGATACGCAGTATTTT. Translated, it gives CASSPRRNTDTQYF.

This clonotype was recorded at least ten times. This sequence joins TRBV20-1 and TRBJ1-5; D is undetermined. V lost 4 bases and J lost 4, with 8 bases in between. The CDR3 is made up of 12 amino acids. Germline assignment: CDR1 DFQATT and CDR2 SNEGSKA (reference sequence). The CDR3 region is CSATRANQPQHF. Here the CDR3 DNA reads TGCAGTGCTACAAGGGCTAATCAGCCCCAGCATTTT.

The J gene is TRBJ2-7, the V gene TRBV7-9; TRBD1 aligns across 9 bases. Per germline, CDR1 SEHNR and CDR2 FQNEAQ (reference sequence). There are 17 residues in the CDR3. The trim removed 5 bases at V and 3 bases at J, leaving 14 bases unmatched. As DNA, the CDR3 is TGTGCCAGCAGCCAAGGGCCAATGACAGGGGGGGACTACGAGCAGTACTTC. It codes for CASSQGPMTGGDYEQYF. Filled out from reference TRBV7-9 and TRBJ2-7, the complete variable domain reads DTGVSQNPRHKITKRGQNVTFRCDPISEHNRLYWYRQTLGQGPEFLTYFQNEAQLEKSRLLSDRFSAERPKGSFSTLEIQRTEQGDSAMYLCASSQGPMTGGDYEQYFGPGTRLTVT.

This clonotype was observed a handful of times. The chain combines TRBV20-1 with TRBJ2-1; D remains ambiguous. CDR1 is DFQATT and CDR2 is SNEGSKA in the germline V gene (reference sequence). V gave up 3 bases and J gave up 4 bases, with 16 bases separating them. This CDR3 contains 15 residues. The CDR3 loop is CSASPHLQLYNEQFF. The DNA of the CDR3 is TGCAGTGCTAGCCCTCACCTTCAACTGTACAATGAGCAGTTCTTC.

The chain employs TRBV7-8 and TRBJ2-5; D uncertain. The V and J ends lost 7 bases and 1 base respectively, with 13 bases between them. CDR1 SGHVS and CDR2 FQNEAQ come from the germline V gene. This CDR3 comprises 14 residues. DNA for the CDR3: TGTGCCAGCACCCGACTTGGGCCCCAAGAGACCCAGTACTTC. Translation gives CASTRLGPQETQYF.

This clonotype came up many times. V usage is TRBV3-1 and J usage is TRBJ2-5; no reliable D call. Looked up from germline, CDR1 is LGHDT and CDR2 is YNNKEL (reference sequence). V lost 0 bases and J lost 4, with 9 bases in between. The CDR3 sequence is 14 residues long. The CDR3, as DNA: TGTGCCAGCAGCCAAGATTTACCAGGAGAGACCCAGTACTTC. Its translation: CASSQDLPGETQYF.

This clonotype showed up just a few times. J is TRBJ2-5 and V is TRBV10-3; D may be TRBD1 (6 bases). Trimming removed 6 bases from V and 1 base from J, with 9 bases in between. This CDR3 spans 13 amino acids. The germline V gene encodes CDR1 ENHRY and CDR2 SYGVKD. The DNA for the CDR3 is TGTGCCATCAGCACACAGGGCCAAGAGACCCAGTACTTC. Amino acid sequence: CAISTQGQETQYF.

This clonotype has a count of ten or more. The rearrangement joins TRBV3-1 to TRBJ1-1; D is possibly TRBD1 (5 bases). The CDR3 length is 14 residues. CDR1 and CDR2 from the germline V gene are LGHDT and YNNKEL (reference sequence). V was cut by 3 bases and J by 11 bases, with 19 bases left in between. CDR3 sequence: CASSHQEVGQGAFF. CDR3 nucleotides: TGTGCCAGCAGCCATCAGGAGGTGGGCCAGGGTGCTTTCTTT.

The CDR3 reads CASSYSTGGSTEAFF. The CDR3 DNA sequence: TGTGCCAGCAGTTACTCGACAGGGGGTAGCACTGAAGCTTTCTTT. The V call is TRBV6-5, the J call TRBJ1-1, with 9 bases identical to TRBD1. The J segment lost 4 bases and the V segment lost 0 bases, leaving 3 bases of the junction unmatched. Germline V gene sequence: CDR1 MNHEY, CDR2 SVGAGI. The CDR3 is 15 residues long.

This clonotype was counted between two and nine times. V gene TRBV27 combines with J gene TRBJ2-1; 7 bases fit TRBD2. CDR1 and CDR2 from the germline V gene are MNHEY and SMNVEV (reference sequence). V shed 0 bases and J 0 bases; nucleotides not matched to a gene: 8. This CDR3 has 18 residues. In DNA form, the CDR3 reads TGTGCCAGCAGTTTATCCGAGTGGGGCGGGGGCTCCTACAATGAGCAGTTCTTC. Translating gives CASSLSEWGGGSYNEQFF.

The chain couples TRBV6-2 or TRBV6-3 to TRBJ2-1; no definite D call. The germline V gene encodes CDR1 MNHEY and CDR2 SVGEGT. This CDR3 has 15 residues. V was shortened by 6 bases and J by 4 bases, with 16 bases between the two germline ends. In nucleotides, the CDR3 is TGTGCCAGCAGCTACCTCCACCCCCGGTACAATGAGCAGTTCTTC. Amino acid sequence: CASSYLHPRYNEQFF.

This clonotype appeared a few times. The chain uses TRBV5-1 and TRBJ1-5; 9 nucleotides line up with TRBD1. This CDR3 is 14 amino acids long. Germline V gene data show CDR1 as SGHRS and CDR2 as YFSETQ. J gave up 4 bases and V 4 bases, and 3 bases lay outside the gene matches. CDR3 protein: CASSRGTGNQPQHF. As DNA, the CDR3 is TGCGCCAGCAGCCGCGGGACAGGGAATCAGCCCCAGCATTTT.

Notes on this clonotype: Just one base apart from a much larger clone, this may be a read error. The CDR3 DNA sequence: TGCGCCAGCAGCTCGGCACGGGACAGAAAATCCCCAGAGCAGTACTTC. Translated, it gives CASSSARDRKSPEQYF. The gene calls are TRBV5-1 and TRBJ2-7, with 7 bases that match TRBD1. V gave up 3 bases and J gave up 7 bases; unmatched junction bases: 16. The CDR3 has 16 amino acids. Germline CDR1 SGHRS, CDR2 YFSETQ.

In its sample, this clonotype was seen many times. The chain joins TRBV28 to TRBJ2-7; D is perhaps TRBD2 (6 bases). There are 12 residues in the CDR3. Germline V gene sequence: CDR1 MDHEN, CDR2 SYDVKM. V lost 5 bases and J lost 6, with 11 bases in between. Here the CDR3 reads CASSPLEGEQYF. The CDR3 DNA reads TGTGCCAGCAGTCCCTTGGAGGGCGAGCAGTACTTC.

The rearrangement joins TRBV11-2 to TRBJ2-3; TRBD2 aligns across 8 bases. The ends lost 6 bases at V and 2 bases at J; junction bases unmatched: 7. CDR1 is SGHAT and CDR2 is FQNNGV in the germline V gene. The CDR3 covers 15 residues. In nucleotides, the CDR3 is TGTGCCAGCAGAAGGGGCGGGGGGAACACAGATACGCAGTATTTT. Amino acids: CASRRGGGNTDTQYF.

This clonotype was seen a few times. The chain uses TRBV19 and TRBJ1-5, with TRBD1 matching 7 bases. Trimming cost V 7 bases and J 1 base; bases outside gene matches: 4. This CDR3 comprises 14 residues. Germline V CDR1 and CDR2: LNHDA, SQIVND (reference sequence). The CDR3 DNA follows: TGTGCCAGTACCCAACAGGGGAGCAATCAGCCCCAGCATTTT. The encoded protein is CASTQQGSNQPQHF.

This clonotype was counted between two and nine times. The rearrangement uses TRBV4-1 and TRBJ2-7; D is possibly TRBD1 or TRBD2 (5 bases each). V lost 0 bases to trimming and J lost 9 bases, with 6 bases between them. The CDR3 contains 11 residues. In germline, CDR1 is MGHRA, CDR2 YSYEKL. CDR3 coding DNA: TGCGCCAGCAGCCAAGAGGGACGGCAGTACTTC. Translation: CASSQEGRQYF.

This clonotype appeared a few times. CDR3 nucleotides: TGTGCCAGCAGCGAACAGGGCCCCAATGAAAAACTGTTTTTT. This encodes CASSEQGPNEKLFF. This chain connects TRBV2 to TRBJ1-4, with D maybe TRBD1 (6 bases). Germline loops: CDR1 SNHLY, CDR2 FYNNEI. Between the trimmed V and J ends, which lost 6 bases and 5 bases, there was a span of 13 bases. This CDR3 region has 14 residues.